This T cell receptor beta chain was recovered during a study of cytomegalovirus exposure and HLA in healthy donors. The study, taken as a whole, reports: Sequencing had likely introduced a cluster of highly shared sequence variants as an artifact. In a later analysis, HLA-associated TCR beta chains were more clonally expanded than equally common others. The study reported that TCR beta sequences accurately predicted HLA-A and HLA-B alleles in most subjects. After further analysis at a later stage, under 20,000 TCR beta sequences were associated with HLA alleles at 0.05 false discovery rate.

Primers included in the PCR were 60 Vbeta and 13 Jbeta primers. Profiling relied on immunoSEQ multiplex PCR, and the TCRdb table lists in-frame clones only, not all of them. The repertoire holds about 160,000 clones, around four fifths seen once, with 1.2% in the top ten. About this clone itself: The antigen is not known.

Looked up from germline, CDR1 is SGHVS and CDR2 is FQNEAQ. The CDR3 sequence is 12 residues long. Trimming pared 5 bases from V and 4 bases from J, leaving 8 bases between. Input material: PBMCs. V and J are TRBV7-8 and TRBJ1-2; D is unclear. The source of this sequence is a boy aged 2 to 9 in good health and CMV-seronegative. Written as DNA, the CDR3 is TGTGCCAGCAGCCCGCCGGGCTATGGCTACACCTTC. This translates into CASSPPGYGYTF.